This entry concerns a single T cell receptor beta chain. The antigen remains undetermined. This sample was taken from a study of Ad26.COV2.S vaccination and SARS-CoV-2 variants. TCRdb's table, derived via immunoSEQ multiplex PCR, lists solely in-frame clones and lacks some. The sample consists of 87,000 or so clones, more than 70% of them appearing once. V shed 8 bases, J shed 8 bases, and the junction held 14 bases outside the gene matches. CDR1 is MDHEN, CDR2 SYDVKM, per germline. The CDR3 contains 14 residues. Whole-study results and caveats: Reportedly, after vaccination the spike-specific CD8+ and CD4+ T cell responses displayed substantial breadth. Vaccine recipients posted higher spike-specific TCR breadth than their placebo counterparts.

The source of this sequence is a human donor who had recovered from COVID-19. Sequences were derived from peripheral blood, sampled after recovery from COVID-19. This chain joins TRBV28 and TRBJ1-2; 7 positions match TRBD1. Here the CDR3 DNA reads TGTGCCAGCGGCGGACAGGCAGATTTTGGGGGCTACACCTTC. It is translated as CASGGQADFGGYTF.